This TCR beta chain was captured by sequencing in a study of blood T cell repertoires in COVID-19. Across the whole study: Both acute and convalescent COVID-19 samples were obtained from the United States, Italy and Spain. PBMCs, B-cell-depleted T cells, or T cells were the source of the cDNA or gDNA that made up the material.

The CDR3 extends over 13 amino acids. Germline loops: CDR1 LGHDT, CDR2 YNNKEL (reference sequence). The V segment lost 3 bases and the J segment 13 bases; nucleotides outside the gene matches: 11. Original analysis: Amplification with reference gene primers provided the estimates of nucleated cell counts. Assay used: immunoSEQ multiplex PCR; TCRdb lists only in-frame clones, some missing. The V and J calls and clone size come from that table; D and trimming were worked out from the DNA. The sample consists of 200,000 to 250,000 clones, around four fifths of them appearing once. The sequence was obtained from a young man who had recovered from COVID-19. Sequenced: peripheral blood. The chain carries TRBV3-1 (or the pseudogene TRBV3-2) and TRBJ1-2; TRBD1 aligns across 7 bases. The CDR3 DNA sequence: TGTGCCAGCAGCCAGGGGCGACAGGGAGGTCCCACCTTC. This gives the protein CASSQGRQGGPTF.